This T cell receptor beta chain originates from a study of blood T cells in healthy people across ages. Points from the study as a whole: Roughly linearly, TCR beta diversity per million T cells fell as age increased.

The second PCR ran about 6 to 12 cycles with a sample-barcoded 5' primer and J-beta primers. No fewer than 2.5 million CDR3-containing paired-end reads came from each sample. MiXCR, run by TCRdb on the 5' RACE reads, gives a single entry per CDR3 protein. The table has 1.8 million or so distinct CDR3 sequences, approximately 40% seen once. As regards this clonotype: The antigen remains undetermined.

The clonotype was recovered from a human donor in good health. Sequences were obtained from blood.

This CDR3 reads CSASPGGYTF. CDR3 DNA sequence: TGCAGTGCTAGTCCTGGGGGCTACACCTTC. This chain uses TRBV20-1 with TRBJ1-2; D not certain. V was cut by 3 bases and J by 8 bases, with 7 bases left in between. Germline V gene data show CDR1 as DFQATT and CDR2 as SNEGSKA (reference sequence). This CDR3 comprises 10 residues.